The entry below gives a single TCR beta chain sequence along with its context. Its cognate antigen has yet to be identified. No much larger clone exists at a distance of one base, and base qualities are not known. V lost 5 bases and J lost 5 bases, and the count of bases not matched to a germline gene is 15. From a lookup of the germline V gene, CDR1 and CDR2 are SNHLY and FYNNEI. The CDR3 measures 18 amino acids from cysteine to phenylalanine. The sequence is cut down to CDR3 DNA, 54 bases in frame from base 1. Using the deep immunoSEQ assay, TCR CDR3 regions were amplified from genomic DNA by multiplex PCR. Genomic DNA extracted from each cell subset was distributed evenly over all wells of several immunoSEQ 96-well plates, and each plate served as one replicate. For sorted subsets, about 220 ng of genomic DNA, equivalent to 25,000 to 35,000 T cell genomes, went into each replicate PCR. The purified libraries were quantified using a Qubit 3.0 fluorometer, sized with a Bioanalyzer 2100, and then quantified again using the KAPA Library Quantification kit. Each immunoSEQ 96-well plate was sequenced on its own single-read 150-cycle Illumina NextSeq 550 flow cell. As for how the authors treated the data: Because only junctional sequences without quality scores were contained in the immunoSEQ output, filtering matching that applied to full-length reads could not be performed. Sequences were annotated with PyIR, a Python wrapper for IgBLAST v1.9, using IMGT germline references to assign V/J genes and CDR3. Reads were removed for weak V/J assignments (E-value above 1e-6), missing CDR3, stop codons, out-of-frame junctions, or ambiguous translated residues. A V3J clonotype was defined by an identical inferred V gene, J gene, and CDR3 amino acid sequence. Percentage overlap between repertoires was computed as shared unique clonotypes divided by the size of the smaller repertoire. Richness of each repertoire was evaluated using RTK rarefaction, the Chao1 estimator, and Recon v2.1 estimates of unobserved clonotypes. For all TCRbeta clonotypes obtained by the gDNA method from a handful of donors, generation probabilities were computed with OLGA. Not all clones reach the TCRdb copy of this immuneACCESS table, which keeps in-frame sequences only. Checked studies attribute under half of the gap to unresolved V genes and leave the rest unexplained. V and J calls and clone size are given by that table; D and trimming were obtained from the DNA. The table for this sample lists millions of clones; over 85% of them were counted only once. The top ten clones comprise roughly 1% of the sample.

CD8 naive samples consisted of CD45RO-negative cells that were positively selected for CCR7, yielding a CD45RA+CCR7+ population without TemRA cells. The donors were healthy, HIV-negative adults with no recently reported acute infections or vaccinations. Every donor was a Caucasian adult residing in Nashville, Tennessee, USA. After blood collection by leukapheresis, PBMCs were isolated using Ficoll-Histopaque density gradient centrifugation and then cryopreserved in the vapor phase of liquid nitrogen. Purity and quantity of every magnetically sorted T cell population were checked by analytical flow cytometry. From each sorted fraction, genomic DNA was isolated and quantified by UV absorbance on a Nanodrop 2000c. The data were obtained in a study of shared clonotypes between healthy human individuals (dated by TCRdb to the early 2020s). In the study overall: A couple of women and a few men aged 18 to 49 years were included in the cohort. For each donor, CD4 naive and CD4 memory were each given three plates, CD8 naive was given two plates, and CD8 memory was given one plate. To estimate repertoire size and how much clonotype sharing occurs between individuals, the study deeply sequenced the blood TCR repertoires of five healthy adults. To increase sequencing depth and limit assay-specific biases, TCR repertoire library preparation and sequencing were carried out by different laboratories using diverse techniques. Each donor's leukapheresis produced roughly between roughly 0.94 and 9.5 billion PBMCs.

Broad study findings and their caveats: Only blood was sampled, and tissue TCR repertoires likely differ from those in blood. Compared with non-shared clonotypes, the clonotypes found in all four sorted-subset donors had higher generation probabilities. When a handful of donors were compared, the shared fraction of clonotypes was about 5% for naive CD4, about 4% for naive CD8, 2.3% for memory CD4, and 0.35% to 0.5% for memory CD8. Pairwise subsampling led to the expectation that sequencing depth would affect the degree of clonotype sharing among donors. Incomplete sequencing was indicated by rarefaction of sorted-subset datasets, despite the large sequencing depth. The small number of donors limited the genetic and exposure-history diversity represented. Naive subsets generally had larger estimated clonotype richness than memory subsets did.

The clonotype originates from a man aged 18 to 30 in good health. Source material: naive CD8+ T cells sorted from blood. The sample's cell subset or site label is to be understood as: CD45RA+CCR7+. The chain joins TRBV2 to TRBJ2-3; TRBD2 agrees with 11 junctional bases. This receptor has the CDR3 CASSHEDVAGGPLDTQYF. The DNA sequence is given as TGTGCCAGCAGTCACGAGGACGTAGCGGGGGGGCCGTTAGATACGCAGTATTTT.